This T cell receptor (beta chain) was recovered during a study of Graves' ophthalmopathy and Graves' hyperthyroidism. The stable label applied to hyperthyroidism with no ophthalmopathy within 18 months of follow-up. Each hyperthyroidism patient was newly diagnosed, with under 2 months' duration, and aged 18 to 65. In this cohort, patients with other autoimmune diseases, uncontrolled infections, pregnancy or lactation were excluded. This clonotype was detected many times. Its antigen remains unidentified. Regarding the study as a whole: Prediction of ophthalmopathy progression reached around 70% sensitivity and about 72% specificity.

For repertoire sequencing, the TCR beta CDR3 regions were amplified from RNA transcripts. First-round RT-PCR relied on HTBI primers, and a second-round multiplex PCR came next. MiXCR was run by TCRdb on the multiplex PCR reads, yielding one entry per CDR3 protein. The repertoire holds 500,000 to 700,000 distinct CDR3 sequences, with about 24% as singletons. Trimming left V 2 bases short and J 5 bases short, with 10 bases between. This CDR3 comprises 14 residues. The TCR comes from a woman under 30 with stable Graves' hyperthyroidism. Some clones in this sample may be carry-over from other donors' samples. The rearrangement uses TRBV12-3 or TRBV12-4 and TRBJ1-5, with D perhaps TRBD1 (5 bases). The material sequenced was peripheral blood. CDR3 amino acids: CASSLSGPDQPQHF. Here the CDR3 DNA reads TGTGCCAGCAGTTTATCAGGGCCGGATCAGCCCCAGCATTTT.